This T cell receptor beta chain was obtained from a study of spatial heterogeneity in lung cancer. This clonotype was seen a few times. Germline V gene sequence: CDR1 SGHTA, CDR2 FQGNSA. Trimming left V 4 bases short and J 8 bases short, with 8 bases between. CDR3 size: 12 residues. MiXCR, applied by TCRdb to the 5' RACE reads, yields one record per CDR3 protein. The sample records 45,000 or so distinct CDR3 sequences, about 10% being singletons. The time point is: sample taken at primary tumor resection. Extraction of whole RNA from tumor, nontumor lung or frozen PBMC preceded unsorted sequencing. J is TRBJ2-2 and V is TRBV7-2, with D hard to call. This sample comprised PBMCs, obtained at surgery. The TCR sequence derives from a female donor with early-stage non-small cell lung cancer. DNA for the CDR3: TGTGCCAGCAGCTCCACGACTGGGGAGCTGTTTTTT. Its protein is CASSSTTGELFF.